The 17 T cell receptor beta chains presented below share a single source sample, sequenced in a study of blood T cell repertoires in COVID-19 (dated by TCRdb to about 2020). The library relied on the immunoSEQ multiplex PCR assay. TCRdb carries this immuneACCESS record with in-frame sequences only. Its versions omit some clonotypes, under half of them owing to an unresolved V gene in the studies checked, with the rest unexplained. The sample has some 270,000 clones on record, approximately 86% of them singletons. Around 1.5% of the sample rests with the top ten. The sequencing input was peripheral blood. The receptors come from a woman aged 60-75 years who had recovered from COVID-19.

The V call is TRBV18, the J call TRBJ1-1; 7 bases fit TRBD1. Germline V gives CDR1 KGHSH, CDR2 LQKENI. After removal of 3 bases from V and 8 bases from J, the junction contained 15 bases not matched to a gene. CDR3 length: 16 residues. CDR3 sequence (DNA): TGTGCCAGCTCACCCCCGGGGAGGTCAGGGGGTTTAGAAGCTTTCTTT. Translated, it gives CASSPPGRSGGLEAFF.

The rearrangement uses TRBV9 and TRBJ2-3; no clear D. This CDR3 region has 14 residues. CDR1 and CDR2 (germline): SGDLS, YYNGEE. V gave up 2 bases and J gave up 1 base, with 8 bases separating them. CDR3 loop: CASSVLRGTDTQYF. CDR3 DNA sequence: TGTGCCAGCAGCGTCCTGCGCGGCACAGATACGCAGTATTTT.

The J gene is TRBJ2-7, the V gene TRBV7-9, with 8 bases lining up with TRBD2. CDR3 size: 17 residues. Germline-derived CDR1 and CDR2 are SEHNR and FQNEAQ (reference sequence). J gave up 0 bases and V 0 bases, and 7 bases lay outside the gene matches. The chain's CDR3 is CASSLALVAGSSYEQYF. The DNA of the CDR3 is TGTGCCAGCAGCTTAGCGCTTGTAGCGGGGAGCTCCTACGAGCAGTACTTC.

In this sample, this clone turned up a few times. V and J are TRBV7-2 and TRBJ2-7; the D gene is possibly TRBD2 (5 bases). The CDR3 totals 12 residues. From germline, CDR1 is SGHTA and CDR2 FQGNSA. Deletions cut 3 bases from V and 7 bases from J, with 10 bases between. The CDR3 coding sequence is TGTGCCAGCAGCTTCAGGACTGGGGAGCAGTACTTC. Its translation is CASSFRTGEQYF.

The V call is TRBV15, the J call TRBJ1-1; D remains ambiguous. V dropped 1 base and J dropped 11 bases, with 14 bases sitting between them. Germline V lookup: CDR1 LNHNV, CDR2 YYDKDF (reference sequence). The CDR3 covers 13 residues. This chain's CDR3 is CATSRVGSDGAFF. CDR3 sequence (DNA): TGTGCCACCAGCAGAGTAGGCAGCGACGGGGCTTTCTTT.

The chain has TRBV27 and TRBJ1-6, with 8 bases identical to TRBD1. Trimming took 5 bases from V and 6 from J; bases not matched to a gene: 12. This CDR3 contains 17 residues. Germline V gives CDR1 MNHEY, CDR2 SMNVEV (reference sequence). CDR3 nucleotide sequence: TGTGCCAGCAGTCCCTTGTACCAGGGGGCTTTTAATTCACCCCTCCACTTT. Its protein is CASSPLYQGAFNSPLHF.

As regards this clone: No DNA is shown, since the ends of the CDR3 on it are uncertain; the CDR3 is the one TCRdb lists. This chain's CDR3 is CASSSSGTGGWGYTF. This chain uses TRBV27 with TRBJ1-2; the table assigns TRBD1, which was not confirmed against the DNA. From germline, CDR1 is MNHEY and CDR2 SMNVEV (reference sequence). The CDR3 is 15 amino acids in total, end residues counted.

The rearrangement joins TRBV5-1 to TRBJ2-3, with 9 bases aligning to TRBD2. CDR1 is SGHRS, CDR2 YFSETQ, per germline. The CDR3 is made up of 14 amino acids. V dropped 9 bases and J dropped 2; count of bases not matched to a gene: 7. CDR3 loop: CATKAGGLTDTQYF. For the CDR3, the DNA is TGCGCCACCAAAGCGGGGGGACTCACAGATACGCAGTATTTT.

The chain joins TRBV18 to TRBJ2-5; 8 nucleotides agree with TRBD1. Germline CDR1 KGHSH, CDR2 LQKENI. V shed 1 base, J shed 3 bases, and the junction held 1 base outside the gene matches. The CDR3 runs 14 residues. This CDR3 is CASSPRTGKETQYF. The CDR3 nucleotides read TGTGCCAGCTCACCACGGACAGGGAAAGAGACCCAGTACTTC.

The chain links TRBV7-9 to TRBJ1-2; 7 bases are shared with TRBD1. Germline V lookup: CDR1 SEHNR, CDR2 FQNEAQ (reference sequence). The CDR3 extends over 14 amino acids. The J segment lost 4 bases and the V segment lost 5 bases, leaving 7 bases of the junction unmatched. The CDR3, as DNA: TGTGCCAGCAGCCTCGGGACAGATCTCTATGGCTACACCTTC. Translation: CASSLGTDLYGYTF.

This clone was observed a handful of times. The chain uses TRBV28 and TRBJ1-5; no clear D gene. CDR3 length: 18 amino acids. Trimming pared 4 bases from V and 0 bases from J, leaving 19 bases between. Germline V gives CDR1 MDHEN, CDR2 SYDVKM. The CDR3 DNA follows: TGTGCCAGCAGTTATATTGGGTGGGAGGTCTATAGCAATCAGCCCCAGCATTTT. It is translated as CASSYIGWEVYSNQPQHF.

The gene calls are TRBV7-2 and TRBJ1-3, with D possibly TRBD1 on 5 matching bases. This CDR3 comprises 17 residues. Germline loops: CDR1 SGHTA, CDR2 FQGNSA. Trimming stripped 7 bases from V and 0 bases from J, with 19 bases between. The CDR3 DNA is TGTGCCAGCATCAAAACCCTGGGCGGGGGCTCTGGAAACACCATATATTTT. The encoded protein is CASIKTLGGGSGNTIYF.

This chain links TRBV7-2 with TRBJ2-3, with D perhaps matching TRBD1 (6 bases). Germline values: CDR1 SGHTA, CDR2 FQGNSA. Trimming shortened V by 5 bases and J by 4 bases, and 16 bases separated the two germline ends. The CDR3 is 15 amino acids. CDR3 region: CASSERTAAPDTQYF. For the CDR3, the DNA is TGTGCCAGCAGCGAGCGGACAGCGGCACCAGATACGCAGTATTTT.

The rearrangement joins TRBV7-2 to TRBJ2-2, with D uncertain. The CDR3 is 13 amino acids. Trimming took off 1 base at V and 6 bases at J, with 6 bases between the two ends. Germline CDR1 SGHTA, CDR2 FQGNSA. The CDR3 reads CASSLVSAGELFF. CDR3 nucleotide sequence: TGTGCCAGCAGCTTAGTGAGTGCCGGGGAGCTGTTTTTT. The whole variable domain, filled in from reference TRBV7-2 and TRBJ2-2, reads GAGVSQSPSNKVTEKGKDVELRCDPISGHTALYWYRQSLGQGLEFLIYFQGNSAPDKSGLPSDRFSAERTGGSVSTLTIQRTQQEDSAVYLCASSLVSAGELFFGEGSRLTVL.

This clone has a single count. The gene calls are TRBV6-4 and TRBJ2-2; the match to TRBD2 covers 8 bases. Germline-derived CDR1 and CDR2 are MRHNA and SNTAGT. This CDR3 is 16 amino acids long. The V segment lost 4 bases and the J segment 4 bases; nucleotides outside the gene matches: 8. The CDR3 coding sequence is TGTGCCAGCAGTGTGGAACGGGGGGGCCTCACCGGGGAGCTGTTTTTT. Protein product: CASSVERGGLTGELFF.

This clone was detected many times. J is TRBJ1-5 and V is TRBV2; 9 bases fit TRBD1. Germline CDR1 and CDR2: SNHLY and FYNNEI. The CDR3 is 19 amino acids. V shed 1 base, J shed 3 bases, and the junction held 13 bases outside the gene matches. This CDR3 reads CASSEGGTGPSRVNQPQHF. DNA of the CDR3: TGTGCCAGCAGTGAAGGTGGGACAGGGCCGAGTCGGGTCAATCAGCCCCAGCATTTT.

This clone was detected a few times. J is TRBJ2-2 and V is TRBV25-1; perhaps TRBD2 as D (5 bases). CDR1 and CDR2 from the germline V gene are MGHDK and SYGVNS. CDR3 length: 13 amino acids. The V and J ends lost 7 bases and 8 bases respectively, with 14 bases between them. The CDR3 region has the DNA TGTGCCAGCAAACGGGGATCTCAAGGGGAGCTGTTTTTT. It is translated as CASKRGSQGELFF.